A selection of T cell receptor beta chains follows, all from one sample in a study of T cell repertoires in cytomegalovirus infection. TCRdb reprocessed the reads with MiXCR, giving one entry per CDR3 protein. Of around 260,000 distinct CDR3 sequences listed, roughly 10% were seen once; the top ten hold over 12%. The sample consisted of PBMCs. Source of these receptors: a human donor in good health (CMV status not recorded). Some clones in this sample may be carry-over from other donors' samples. The CDR3 runs from the conserved cysteine through the conserved F or W. The D gene is left open where the match is weak. The size field is filled for only some rows; it gives once, few, many or a size class.

CDR3: CASSTTGTSVTGEQFF; DNA: TGTGCCAGCAGCACGACCGGGACTAGCGTTACGGGTGAGCAGTTCTTC; J: TRBJ2-1; D: TRBD2; size: many; V: TRBV7-2
CDR3: CSARDPLGQGATKPQHF; DNA: TGCAGTGCTAGAGATCCTTTGGGACAGGGGGCTACAAAGCCCCAGCATTTT; J: TRBJ1-5; D: TRBD1; size: many; V: TRBV20-1
CDR3: CASSQIQGSGTDTQYF; DNA: TGCGCCAGCAGCCAGATCCAGGGAAGTGGCACAGATACGCAGTATTTT; J: TRBJ2-3; D: -; size: -; V: TRBV4-3
CDR3: CATSTETPGVSHQPQHF; DNA: TGTGCCACCAGCACTGAAACGCCGGGAGTCTCTCATCAGCCCCAGCATTTT; J: TRBJ1-5; D: -; size: -; V: TRBV15
CDR3: CASSLAGLSGKTQYF; DNA: TGTGCCAGCAGCTTAGCAGGGCTCAGTGGAAAGACCCAGTACTTC; J: TRBJ2-5; D: -; size: many; V: TRBV7-2
CDR3: CASSGGGGGLSYEQYF; DNA: TGTGCCAGCAGTGGCGGAGGGGGGGGCCTCTCCTACGAGCAGTACTTC; J: TRBJ2-7; D: -; size: -; V: TRBV28
CDR3: CASSRDSKTNEKLFF; DNA: TGTGCCAGCAGTCGGGACAGTAAAACTAATGAAAAACTGTTTTTT; J: TRBJ1-4; D: TRBD1; size: few; V: TRBV7-2
CDR3: CASSLGVNPEAFF; DNA: TGTGCCAGCAGCTTAGGGGTTAACCCTGAAGCTTTCTTT; J: TRBJ1-1; D: -; size: many; V: TRBV7-2
CDR3: CASSFRSGSPLHF; DNA: TGTGCCAGCAGTTTCCGTTCGGGATCACCCCTCCACTTT; J: TRBJ1-6; D: -; size: -; V: TRBV12-3/TRBV12-4
CDR3: CSVPGTANTEAFF; DNA: TGCAGCGTGCCCGGGACCGCGAACACTGAAGCTTTCTTT; J: TRBJ1-1; D: -; size: few; V: TRBV29-1
CDR3: CASSLRLAGGANEQFF; DNA: TGTGCCAGCAGTTTAAGGCTAGCGGGAGGGGCCAATGAGCAGTTCTTC; J: TRBJ2-1; D: TRBD2; size: many; V: TRBV12-3/TRBV12-4
CDR3: CASSLTARGSGNTIYF; DNA: TGTGCCAGCAGCTTAACGGCTAGGGGGTCAGGAAACACCATATATTTT; J: TRBJ1-3; D: -; size: -; V: TRBV7-8
CDR3: CASSPRGLPYTQYF; DNA: TGTGCCAGCAGCCCACGAGGGCTTCCTTATACGCAGTATTTT; J: TRBJ2-3; D: -; size: many; V: TRBV7-2
CDR3: CASTEGYGYTF; DNA: TGTGCCAGCACAGAGGGCTATGGCTACACCTTC; J: TRBJ1-2; D: -; size: -; V: TRBV28
CDR3: CASTIEVTPVSEQYF; DNA: TGTGCCAGCACCATCGAGGTAACGCCTGTTTCCGAGCAGTACTTC; J: TRBJ2-7; D: -; size: many; V: TRBV7-2
CDR3: CASSLGQGVSGNTIYF; DNA: TGTGCCAGCAGCTTAGGACAGGGGGTATCTGGAAACACCATATATTTT; J: TRBJ1-3; D: TRBD1; size: -; V: TRBV7-8
CDR3: CASSFFDRGNQPQHF; DNA: TGTGCCAGTAGCTTTTTCGACAGGGGAAATCAGCCCCAGCATTTT; J: TRBJ1-5; D: TRBD1; size: few; V: TRBV19
CDR3: CASSLAPGPRGDTEAFF; DNA: TGTGCCAGCAGCTTAGCGCCGGGACCCAGAGGAGACACTGAAGCTTTCTTT; J: TRBJ1-1; D: -; size: many; V: TRBV7-2
CDR3: CASSRPGVVGNIQYF; DNA: TGTGCCAGCAGCCGGCCAGGGGTCGTGGGAAACATTCAGTACTTC; J: TRBJ2-4; D: -; size: -; V: TRBV7-2
CDR3: CASSLLAGISTDTQYF; DNA: TGTGCCAGCAGCCTACTAGCGGGGATTAGCACAGATACGCAGTATTTT; J: TRBJ2-3; D: TRBD2; size: many; V: TRBV7-2
CDR3: CASSLAGLATDTQYF; DNA: TGTGCCAGCAGCTTAGCGGGGCTAGCAACTGATACGCAGTATTTT; J: TRBJ2-3; D: -; size: many; V: TRBV7-9
CDR3: CASSLAYRDHNYGYTF; DNA: TGTGCCAGCAGCTTAGCTTACAGGGACCATAACTATGGCTACACCTTC; J: TRBJ1-2; D: -; size: many; V: TRBV7-2
CDR3: CASSYSGGRYGYTF; DNA: TGTGCCAGCAGTTACTCTGGAGGACGCTATGGCTACACCTTC; J: TRBJ1-2; D: -; size: few; V: TRBV6-5
CDR3: CSVETDGYTF; DNA: TGCAGCGTTGAGACAGATGGCTACACCTTC; J: TRBJ1-2; D: -; size: many; V: TRBV29-1
CDR3: CASSQENGVGYGYTF; DNA: TGTGCCAGCAGCCAAGAAAATGGGGTCGGCTATGGCTACACCTTC; J: TRBJ1-2; D: -; size: many; V: TRBV7-2
CDR3: CASSLRDGLVNQETQYF; DNA: TGTGCCAGCAGCCTCAGGGACGGGTTAGTCAACCAAGAGACCCAGTACTTC; J: TRBJ2-5; D: -; size: many; V: TRBV11-2
CDR3: CASSLGDRTQETQYF; DNA: TGTGCCAGCAGTTTGGGGGACAGGACTCAAGAGACCCAGTACTTC; J: TRBJ2-5; D: TRBD1; size: few; V: TRBV27
CDR3: CASSSRDRSSYEQYF; DNA: TGTGCCAGCAGTTCCCGGGACAGGAGCTCCTACGAGCAGTACTTC; J: TRBJ2-7; D: TRBD1; size: few; V: TRBV12-3/TRBV12-4
CDR3: CASSLETETQYF; DNA: TGTGCCAGCAGCTTGGAGACCGAGACCCAGTACTTC; J: TRBJ2-5; D: -; size: few; V: TRBV5-5
CDR3: CATSDNLGAFGYGYTF; DNA: TGTGCCACCAGTGATAATCTGGGGGCATTCGGCTATGGCTACACCTTC; J: TRBJ1-2; D: -; size: many; V: TRBV24-1
CDR3: CSVDKLAGGQNEQFF; DNA: TGCAGCGTCGATAAACTAGCGGGAGGGCAGAATGAGCAGTTCTTC; J: TRBJ2-1; D: TRBD2; size: -; V: TRBV29-1
CDR3: CASSLEPGNYEQYF; DNA: TGTGCCAGCAGCTTAGAGCCGGGGAACTACGAGCAGTACTTC; J: TRBJ2-7; D: -; size: many; V: TRBV7-2
CDR3: CASITDRTHSPLHF; DNA: TGTGCCAGCATAACGGACAGGACACATTCACCCCTCCACTTT; J: TRBJ1-6; D: TRBD1; size: many; V: TRBV28
CDR3: CSASGSLYSNQPQHF; DNA: TGCAGTGCTAGCGGCAGCCTTTATAGCAATCAGCCCCAGCATTTT; J: TRBJ1-5; D: -; size: few; V: TRBV20-1
CDR3: CASRGVSNTEAFF; DNA: TGTGCCAGCAGAGGTGTGTCGAACACTGAAGCTTTCTTT; J: TRBJ1-1; D: -; size: -; V: TRBV4-2
CDR3: CASSSARTSGVANEQFF; DNA: TGTGCCAGCAGCTCCGCCCGGACTAGCGGGGTGGCGAATGAGCAGTTCTTC; J: TRBJ2-1; D: TRBD2; size: many; V: TRBV7-8
CDR3: CASREQSEETQYF; DNA: TGTGCCAGCAGAGAACAGTCAGAAGAGACCCAGTACTTC; J: TRBJ2-5; D: -; size: many; V: TRBV2
CDR3: CASSQDPGLAKNIQYF; DNA: TGTGCCAGCAGCCAAGACCCAGGACTAGCCAAAAACATTCAGTACTTC; J: TRBJ2-4; D: -; size: few; V: TRBV4-2
CDR3: CASSLEGYGYTF; DNA: TGTGCCAGCAGCTTAGAGGGCTATGGCTACACCTTC; J: TRBJ1-2; D: -; size: many; V: TRBV7-2
CDR3: CSARVLVSTDTQYF; DNA: TGCAGTGCTAGAGTGCTGGTTAGCACAGATACGCAGTATTTT; J: TRBJ2-3; D: -; size: few; V: TRBV20-1
CDR3: CASSQVTGVHEQYF; DNA: TGTGCCAGCAGCCAGGTGACAGGGGTCCACGAGCAGTACTTC; J: TRBJ2-7; D: TRBD1; size: many; V: TRBV7-9
CDR3: CASSPQSSSGHTQYF; DNA: TGTGCCAGCAGCCCCCAGAGCTCTAGCGGGCATACGCAGTATTTT; J: TRBJ2-3; D: TRBD2; size: many; V: TRBV7-2
CDR3: CASSRKPQGESYGYTF; DNA: TGTGCCAGCAGTCGAAAGCCTCAGGGAGAGTCCTATGGCTACACCTTC; J: TRBJ1-2; D: -; size: few; V: TRBV27
CDR3: CASSLRGRGRRDTEAFF; DNA: TGTGCCAGCAGCTTACGGGGCAGGGGGCGCCGGGACACTGAAGCTTTCTTT; J: TRBJ1-1; D: TRBD1; size: few; V: TRBV7-8
CDR3: CASSYVYRTSNTGELFF; DNA: TGTGCCAGCAGTTATGTTTATCGGACTTCGAACACCGGGGAGCTGTTTTTT; J: TRBJ2-2; D: -; size: many; V: TRBV6-2/TRBV6-3
CDR3: CAISAGSHEQYF; DNA: TGTGCCATCAGTGCGGGGTCCCACGAGCAGTACTTC; J: TRBJ2-7; D: -; size: many; V: TRBV10-3
CDR3: CASSYSAGNTIYF; DNA: TGTGCCAGCAGTTACTCGGCTGGAAACACCATATATTTT; J: TRBJ1-3; D: -; size: -; V: TRBV6-6
CDR3: CASRRQGGKNTIYF; DNA: TGTGCCAGCAGGAGGCAGGGGGGTAAAAACACCATATATTTT; J: TRBJ1-3; D: TRBD1; size: -; V: TRBV12-3/TRBV12-4
CDR3: CASSLGSVSTDTQYF; DNA: TGTGCCAGCAGCTTAGGATCCGTGAGCACAGATACGCAGTATTTT; J: TRBJ2-3; D: -; size: few; V: TRBV7-8
CDR3: CASSLVAGDHEQYF; DNA: TGTGCCAGCAGCTTAGTTGCAGGGGACCACGAGCAGTACTTC; J: TRBJ2-7; D: -; size: many; V: TRBV7-2
CDR3: CASSFRALGEQYF; DNA: TGTGCCAGCAGCTTCCGGGCCCTAGGGGAGCAGTACTTC; J: TRBJ2-7; D: -; size: -; V: TRBV3-1
CDR3: CASSSPRDSHSSGNTIYF; DNA: TGTGCCAGCAGTTCCCCCAGGGACAGCCATAGCTCTGGAAACACCATATATTTT; J: TRBJ1-3; D: TRBD1; size: many; V: TRBV28
CDR3: CASSQPGLSYEQYF; DNA: TGTGCCAGCAGCCAACCCGGGCTGTCCTACGAGCAGTACTTC; J: TRBJ2-7; D: -; size: many; V: TRBV3-1